This is a list of T cell receptor beta chains from one sample in a study of cytomegalovirus exposure and HLA in healthy donors. Only in-frame clones appear in the TCRdb table, and some are missing; sequencing was by immunoSEQ multiplex PCR. The top ten hold around 0.25% of the sample, which has 150,000 to 200,000 clones, around 82% seen once. Sequences were obtained from PBMCs. All receptors derive from a boy aged 10-17 years in good health and CMV-seronegative. Both conserved end residues are part of each CDR3. The D gene is left open where the match is weak. Clone sizes are given selectively: once, few, many, or a class where the clone is expanded.

abundance | d_gene | j_gene | v_gene | CDR3aa | CDR3nt
- | - | TRBJ1-5 | TRBV2 | CAGNQGSNQPQHF | TGTGCCGGTAACCAGGGGAGCAATCAGCCCCAGCATTTT
- | - | TRBJ2-7 | TRBV19 | CASSIIKGQLSEQYF | TGTGCCAGTAGTATAATCAAGGGGCAGCTTAGCGAGCAGTACTTC
- | - | TRBJ1-2 | TRBV25-1 | CASSEYSYGYTF | TGTGCCAGCAGTGAATATTCATATGGCTACACCTTC
- | TRBD1 | TRBJ2-7 | TRBV5-1 | CASSLGQGTVYEQYF | TGCGCCAGCAGCTTGGGACAGGGGACGGTCTACGAGCAGTACTTC
- | TRBD2 | TRBJ2-7 | TRBV27 | CASRGSSGDPRLYEQYF | TGTGCCAGCAGGGGATCTAGCGGGGATCCTCGCCTCTACGAGCAGTACTTC
- | - | TRBJ1-1 | TRBV7-3 | CASSQQPVPRNTEAFF | TGTGCCAGCAGCCAACAGCCTGTCCCCAGGAACACTGAAGCTTTCTTT
- | TRBD1 | TRBJ2-7 | TRBV30 | CAWGGLTTGGDSYEQYF | TGTGCCTGGGGGGGCCTCACGACAGGGGGGGACTCCTACGAGCAGTACTTC
- | - | TRBJ1-3 | TRBV30 | CAFQSGATIYF | TGTGCCTTCCAAAGCGGGGCTACCATATATTTT
- | - | TRBJ2-3 | TRBV6-1 | CASSDWGPWTTDTQYF | TGTGCCAGCAGTGATTGGGGGCCGTGGACCACAGATACGCAGTATTTT
- | TRBD1 | TRBJ1-1 | TRBV2 | CASREDRWMNTEAFF | TGTGCCAGCAGGGAGGACAGGTGGATGAACACTGAAGCTTTCTTT
- | - | TRBJ2-3 | TRBV6-5 | CASSWNRDTQYF | TGTGCCAGCAGTTGGAACAGAGATACGCAGTATTTT
- | - | TRBJ1-3 | TRBV6-5 | CASSAGSTSGNTIYF | TGTGCCAGCAGTGCGGGCAGCACCTCTGGAAACACCATATATTTT
- | TRBD2 | TRBJ2-7 | TRBV9 | CASSAGTSGGRDEQYF | TGTGCCAGCAGCGCGGGGACTAGCGGGGGTCGGGACGAGCAGTACTTC
- | TRBD1 | TRBJ1-6 | TRBV13 | CASSFQGENSPLHF | TGTGCCAGCAGCTTCCAGGGGGAGAATTCACCCCTCCACTTT
- | - | TRBJ1-1 | TRBV19 | CASTDKTALEAFF | TGTGCCAGTACCGATAAGACAGCCCTTGAAGCTTTCTTT
- | TRBD1 | TRBJ1-5 | TRBV4-1 | CASSQVLIRDRGSIKRGQPQHF | TGCGCCAGCAGCCAAGTACTAATACGGGACAGGGGCAGTATTAAAAGAGGTCAGCCCCAGCATTTT
once | - | TRBJ1-5 | TRBV2 | CASSHGRDNQPQHF | TGTGCCAGCAGCCACGGTCGGGACAATCAGCCCCAGCATTTT
- | - | TRBJ1-5 | TRBV2 | CASSPLVSQGNQPQHF | TGTGCCAGCAGTCCGCTCGTCTCCCAGGGGAATCAGCCCCAGCATTTT
- | - | TRBJ1-1 | TRBV5-8 | CASSRSLGPMNTEAFF | TGTGCCAGCAGCCGTTCACTGGGGCCCATGAACACTGAAGCTTTCTTT
- | - | TRBJ1-6 | TRBV5-6 | CASSSTEYNSPLHF | TGTGCCAGCAGCTCGACAGAGTATAATTCGCCCCTCCACTTT
- | - | TRBJ1-4 | TRBV4-3 | CASSQAPQGPGEKLFF | TGCGCCAGCAGCCAAGCCCCGCAGGGGCCTGGGGAAAAACTGTTTTTT
- | TRBD1 | TRBJ1-1 | TRBV7-9 | CSSSSPTSMGQVYTEAFF | TGTTCCAGCAGCTCCCCGACGAGCATGGGACAGGTATACACTGAAGCTTTCTTT